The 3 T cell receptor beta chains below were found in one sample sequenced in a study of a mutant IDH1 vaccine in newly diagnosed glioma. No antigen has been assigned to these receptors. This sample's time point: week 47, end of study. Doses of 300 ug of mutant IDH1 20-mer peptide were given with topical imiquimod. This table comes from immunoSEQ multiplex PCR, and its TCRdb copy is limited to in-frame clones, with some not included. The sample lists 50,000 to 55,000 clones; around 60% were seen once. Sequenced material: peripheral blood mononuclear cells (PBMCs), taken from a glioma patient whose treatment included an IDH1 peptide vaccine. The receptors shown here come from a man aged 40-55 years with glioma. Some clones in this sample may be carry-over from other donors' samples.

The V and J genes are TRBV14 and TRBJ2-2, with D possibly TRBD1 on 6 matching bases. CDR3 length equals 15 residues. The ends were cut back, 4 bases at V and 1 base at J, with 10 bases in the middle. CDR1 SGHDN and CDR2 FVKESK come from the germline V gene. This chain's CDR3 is CASSRDTLNTGELFF. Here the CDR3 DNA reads TGTGCCAGCAGCCGGGACACCCTGAACACCGGGGAGCTGTTTTTT. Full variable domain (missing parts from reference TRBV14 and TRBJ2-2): EAGVTQFPSHSVIEKGQTVTLRCDPISGHDNLYWYRRVMGKEIKFLLHFVKESKQDESGMPNNRFLAERTGGTYSTLKVQPAELEDSGVYFCASSRDTLNTGELFFGEGSRLTVL.

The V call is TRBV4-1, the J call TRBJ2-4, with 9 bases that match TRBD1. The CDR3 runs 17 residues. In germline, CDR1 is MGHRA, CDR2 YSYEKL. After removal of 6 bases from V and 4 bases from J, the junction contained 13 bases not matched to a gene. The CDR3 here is CASSPTGAGQGKNIQYF. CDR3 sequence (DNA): TGCGCCAGCAGTCCAACCGGTGCAGGACAGGGGAAAAACATTCAGTACTTC.

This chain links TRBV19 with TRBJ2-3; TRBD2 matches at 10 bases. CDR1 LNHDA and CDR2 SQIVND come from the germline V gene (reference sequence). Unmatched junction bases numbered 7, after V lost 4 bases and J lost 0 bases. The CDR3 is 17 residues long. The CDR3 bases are TGTGCCAGTAGTAAAACAAGGACTAGCGGTAGCACAGATACGCAGTATTTT. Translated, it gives CASSKTRTSGSTDTQYF.